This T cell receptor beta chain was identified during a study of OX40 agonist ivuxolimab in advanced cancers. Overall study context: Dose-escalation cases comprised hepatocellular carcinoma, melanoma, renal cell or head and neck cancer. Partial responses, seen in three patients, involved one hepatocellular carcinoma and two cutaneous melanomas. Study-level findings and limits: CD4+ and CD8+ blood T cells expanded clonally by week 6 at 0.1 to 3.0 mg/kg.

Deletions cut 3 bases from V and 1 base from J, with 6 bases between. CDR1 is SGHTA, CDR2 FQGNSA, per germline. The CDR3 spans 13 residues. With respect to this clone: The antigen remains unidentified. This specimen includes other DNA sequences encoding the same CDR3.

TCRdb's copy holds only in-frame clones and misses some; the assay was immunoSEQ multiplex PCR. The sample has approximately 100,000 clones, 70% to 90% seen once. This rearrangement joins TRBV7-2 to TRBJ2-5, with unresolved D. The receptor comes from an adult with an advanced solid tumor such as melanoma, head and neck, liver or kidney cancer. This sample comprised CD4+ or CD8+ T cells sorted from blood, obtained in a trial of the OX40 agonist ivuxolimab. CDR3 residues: CASSLAVQETQYF. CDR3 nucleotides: TGTGCCAGCAGCTTGGCAGTCCAAGAGACCCAGTACTTC.